Following are 32 T cell receptor beta chains from one sample sequenced in a study of blood T cell repertoires in COVID-19. Sequenced by immunoSEQ multiplex PCR; TCRdb stores in-frame clones only, minus some. The sample shows tens of thousands of clones, about 86% of them seen only once. Source material: peripheral blood. All receptors derive from a man in his 60s with acute or convalescent COVID-19.

This rearrangement joins TRBV12-3 or TRBV12-4 to TRBJ2-7; D may be TRBD2 (6 bases). V lost 3 bases to trimming and J lost 3 bases, with 6 bases between them. This CDR3 spans 12 amino acids. Here the CDR3 DNA reads TGTGCCAGCAGTTTCGGGGGCTACGAGCAGTACTTC. Translated: CASSFGGYEQYF.

The chain couples TRBV5-1 to TRBJ2-7; the D is unclear. The CDR3 has 14 residues. Deletions cut 0 bases from V and 6 bases from J, with 13 bases between. Germline V gives CDR1 SGHRS, CDR2 YFSETQ. CDR3 sequence reads: CASSLVNPGSEQYF. CDR3 bases: TGCGCCAGCAGCTTGGTGAATCCAGGAAGCGAGCAGTACTTC.

The chain joins TRBV18 to TRBJ2-5; possibly TRBD2 for D (5 bases). Germline-derived CDR1 and CDR2 are KGHSH and LQKENI. Trimming left V 1 base short and J 5 bases short, with 5 bases between. The CDR3 contains 12 residues. CDR3 nucleotides: TGTGCCAGCTCACCACGGAGGGAGACCCAGTACTTC. Residues: CASSPRRETQYF.

The genes are TRBV6-5 and TRBJ1-3, with 7 nucleotides matching TRBD1. The length of the CDR3 is 14 residues. J gave up 2 bases and V 6 bases, and 4 bases lay outside the gene matches. In germline, CDR1 is MNHEY, CDR2 SVGAGI. The CDR3 DNA is TGTGCCAGCAGAGGGGGCCTGGCTGGAAACACCATATATTTT. Amino acid sequence: CASRGGLAGNTIYF.

V is TRBV5-3 and J is TRBJ1-2; no reliable D call. TRBV5-3 carries the ORF label, with uncertain function. V was cut by 4 bases and J by 2 bases, with 15 bases left in between. This CDR3 contains 15 residues. The CDR3 coding sequence is TGTGCCAGAAGCCCCCCTGGGGAGCAGAACTATGGCTACACCTTC. It is translated as CARSPPGEQNYGYTF.

The rearrangement links TRBV11-2 to TRBJ1-3; 7 bases are shared with TRBD1. The CDR3 extends over 14 amino acids. The germline CDR1 and CDR2 sequences are SGHAT and FQNNGV. V gave up 5 bases and J gave up 1 base; unmatched junction bases: 2. The CDR3, as DNA: TGTGCCAGCAGCCGGACAGGATCTGGAAACACCATATATTTT. Amino acids: CASSRTGSGNTIYF.

This chain uses TRBV18 with TRBJ1-5; no clear D gene. The CDR3 extends over 13 amino acids. V was trimmed by 3 bases and J by 1 base, leaving 4 bases between them. The germline gives CDR1 KGHSH, CDR2 LQKENI. The CDR3 reads CASSPASNQPQHF. The CDR3 nucleotides read TGTGCCAGCTCACCTGCGAGCAATCAGCCCCAGCATTTT.

The chain recombines TRBV6-5 with TRBJ1-2; D uncertain. Trimming took 5 bases from V and 4 from J, leaving 17 bases between them. The CDR3 sequence is 15 residues long. Per the germline V gene, CDR1 is MNHEY and CDR2 is SVGAGI. CDR3 region: CASSPRVGIGYGYTF. The CDR3 bases are TGTGCCAGCAGTCCCCGTGTCGGGATTGGCTATGGCTACACCTTC.

The chain carries TRBV19 and TRBJ1-1, with a tentative D call TRBD1 (5 bases). CDR3 length: 14 residues. Deletions cut 6 bases from V and 2 bases from J, with 13 bases between. Germline loops: CDR1 LNHDA, CDR2 SQIVND (reference sequence). CDR3: CASRYSGGNTEAFF. CDR3 DNA sequence: TGTGCCAGTAGGTACTCGGGGGGAAACACTGAAGCTTTCTTT. Combining the CDR3 with reference TRBV19 and TRBJ1-1 gives the whole variable domain DGGITQSPKYLFRKEGQNVTLSCEQNLNHDAMYWYRQDPGQGLRLIYYSQIVNDFQKGDIAEGYSVSREKKESFPLTVTSAQKNPTAFYLCASRYSGGNTEAFFGQGTRLTVV.

The rearrangement links TRBV7-2 to TRBJ1-2; weak D call: TRBD1 (6 bases). Trimming removed 6 bases from V and 2 bases from J, with 13 bases in between. This CDR3 is 14 amino acids long. Germline V gene lookup returns CDR1 SGHTA and CDR2 FQGNSA. The CDR3 sequence: CASRPGQTNYGYTF. CDR3 coding DNA: TGTGCCAGCAGACCTGGACAGACCAACTATGGCTACACCTTC.

V is TRBV7-2 and J is TRBJ1-1; no firm D call. Trimming removed 3 bases from V and 3 bases from J, with 8 bases in between. The length of the CDR3 is 13 residues. Looked up from germline, CDR1 is SGHTA and CDR2 is FQGNSA. The CDR3: CASSLVSDTEAFF. DNA for the CDR3: TGTGCCAGCAGCTTGGTTTCGGACACTGAAGCTTTCTTT.

This clone was picked up one time. J is TRBJ2-2 and V is TRBV6-2 or TRBV6-3; 8 nucleotides align to TRBD1. The CDR3 contains 15 residues. Unmatched junction bases numbered 8, after V lost 6 bases and J lost 5 bases. Germline CDR1 MNHEY, CDR2 SVGEGT. The CDR3 here is CASSPGGRETGELFF. The CDR3 nucleotides are TGTGCCAGCAGCCCAGGGGGCAGGGAAACCGGGGAGCTGTTTTTT.

This clone was seen only a few times. V usage is TRBV29-1 and J usage is TRBJ1-3; a weak D match, TRBD1 (5 bases). Germline CDR1 is SQVTM and CDR2 is ANQGSEA. The length of the CDR3 is 13 residues. V lost 1 base and J lost 4, with 8 bases in between. The CDR3 DNA is TGCAGCGTTGAAGGGCCAGGGGGAAACACCATATATTTT. Its translation: CSVEGPGGNTIYF.

The chain carries TRBV7-2 and TRBJ1-2; 8 bases agree with TRBD1. This CDR3 is 14 amino acids long. V gave up 2 bases and J gave up 6 bases; unmatched junction bases: 5. Germline loops: CDR1 SGHTA, CDR2 FQGNSA. The CDR3 DNA is TGTGCCAGCAGCTTACAGGGGGCGTCGGATGGCTACACCTTC. Amino acids: CASSLQGASDGYTF.

V gene TRBV5-1 combines with J gene TRBJ2-1, with D unresolved. CDR1 is SGHRS and CDR2 is YFSETQ in the germline V gene. There are 13 residues in the CDR3. V was shortened by 2 bases and J by 8 bases, with 11 bases between the two germline ends. The CDR3 reads CASSFRLRDEQFF. CDR3 nucleotides: TGCGCCAGCAGCTTTAGATTGCGCGATGAGCAGTTCTTC.

The chain carries TRBV6-5 and TRBJ2-7, with D possibly matching TRBD1 (5 bases). Germline CDR1 reads MNHEY; CDR2 reads SVGAGI. Trimming shortened V by 8 bases and J by 6 bases, and 11 bases separated the two germline ends. There are 11 residues in the CDR3. The CDR3 loop is CASRTFGEQYF. Here the CDR3 DNA reads TGTGCCAGCCGGACATTTGGCGAGCAGTACTTC.

The J gene is TRBJ1-5, the V gene TRBV29-1, with D possibly TRBD1 on 5 matching bases. Looked up from germline, CDR1 is SQVTM and CDR2 is ANQGSEA. The CDR3 consists of 13 residues. The germline V and J ends were trimmed by 4 bases and 2 bases, with 9 bases remaining between them. The CDR3 nucleotides are TGCAGCGTTGCATGGGGGGGCAATCAGCCCCAGCATTTT. It specifies CSVAWGGNQPQHF.

The chain is built from TRBV13 and TRBJ1-2, with D possibly being TRBD1 (6 bases). The CDR3 has 15 amino acids. Per the germline V gene, CDR1 is PRHDT and CDR2 is FYEKMQ (reference sequence). V dropped 2 bases and J dropped 4 bases, with 14 bases sitting between them. The DNA of the CDR3 is TGTGCCAGCAGCTTACTCTCCGACAGGACCTATGGCTACACCTTC. This codes for CASSLLSDRTYGYTF. Supplemented by reference TRBV13 and TRBJ1-2, the full variable domain reads AAGVIQSPRHLIKEKRETATLKCYPIPRHDTVYWYQQGPGQDPQFLISFYEKMQSDKGSIPDRFSAQQFSDYHSELNMSSLELGDSALYFCASSLLSDRTYGYTFGSGTRLTVV.

In this sample, this clone turned up once. This chain connects TRBV7-6 to TRBJ2-1; TRBD2 matches 12 bases. Germline V gene data show CDR1 as SGHVS and CDR2 as FNYEAQ. J lost 0 bases, V lost 5 bases, and 11 bases had no gene match. The length of the CDR3 is 19 residues. CDR3 nucleotides: TGTGCCAGCAGCCGCAGGACTAGCGGGGTAACTAGCTCCTACAATGAGCAGTTCTTC. This gives the protein CASSRRTSGVTSSYNEQFF.

The V and J genes are TRBV5-4 and TRBJ2-3; unclear D gene. The CDR3 runs 15 residues. The V end lost 0 bases, the J end lost 1 base, and 9 bases lay between the germline ends. Germline CDR1 reads SGHNT; CDR2 reads YYREEE (reference sequence). DNA of the CDR3: TGTGCCAGCAGCTTGGACTCTCTTGGCACAGATACGCAGTATTTT. Translating gives CASSLDSLGTDTQYF.

The CDR3 DNA follows: TGTGCCAGTAGTAGCGGGGGGACAGCTAATGAAAAACTGTTTTTT. Translating gives CASSSGGTANEKLFF. This chain joins TRBV19 and TRBJ1-4; 7 bases fit TRBD1. Germline trimming cut 4 bases from V and 3 bases from J; bases unmatched to any gene: 5. Germline CDR1 LNHDA, CDR2 SQIVND (reference sequence). This CDR3 comprises 15 residues.

To note about this clone: Compared with germline, one end of the junction differs, possibly owing to a read error. This chain joins TRBV6-2 or TRBV6-3 and TRBJ1-1, with 11 bases identical to TRBD1. Germline V CDR1 and CDR2: MNHEY, SVGEGT. This CDR3 contains 17 residues. CDR3 amino acids: CASSYPDRGRGNNEAFF. DNA for the CDR3: TGTGCCAGCAGTTACCCGGACAGGGGGCGAGGTAACAATGAAGCTTTCTTT.

In DNA form, the CDR3 reads TGTGCCATCAGAATGGACAGAGCATCCAACTATGGCTACACCTTC. It yields the protein CAIRMDRASNYGYTF. The V and J genes are TRBV10-3 and TRBJ1-2, with a weak D call TRBD1 (6 bases). The ends were cut back, 6 bases at V and 2 bases at J, with 16 bases in the middle. Per the germline V gene, CDR1 is ENHRY and CDR2 is SYGVKD. The CDR3 has 15 amino acids.

The V gene is TRBV27, the J gene TRBJ1-6, with TRBD1 matching over 10 bases. Germline loops: CDR1 MNHEY, CDR2 SMNVEV (reference sequence). After removal of 5 bases from V and 9 bases from J, the junction contained 7 bases not matched to a gene. This CDR3 is 15 amino acids long. CDR3 in DNA: TGTGCCAGCAGTCCCTTGACAGGGGGCCTTTCACCCCTCCACTTT. Translated, it gives CASSPLTGGLSPLHF.

This chain links TRBV7-3 with TRBJ2-3; 9 positions agree with TRBD2. Looked up from germline, CDR1 is SGHTA and CDR2 is FQGTGA. The length of the CDR3 is 16 residues. The ends lost 2 bases at V and 2 bases at J; junction bases unmatched: 5. CDR3 in amino acids: CASSLASGTSTDTQYF. The CDR3, as DNA: TGTGCCAGCAGCTTAGCTAGCGGGACCTCCACAGATACGCAGTATTTT.

CDR3 sequence (DNA): TGTGCCAGCAGTATCGGGACAGGGAACCAGCCCCAGCATTTT. It encodes CASSIGTGNQPQHF. The chain joins TRBV28 to TRBJ1-5; 9 positions agree with TRBD1. CDR3 length equals 14 residues. V shed 5 bases, J shed 7 bases, and the junction held 6 bases outside the gene matches. The germline V gene encodes CDR1 MDHEN and CDR2 SYDVKM.

This clone was seen a few times. This chain links TRBV27 with TRBJ1-2, with a tentative D call TRBD1 (5 bases). CDR1 is MNHEY and CDR2 is SMNVEV in the germline V gene (reference sequence). The CDR3 runs to 15 residues. Trimming removed 8 bases at V and 7 bases at J, with 23 bases between. The CDR3 reads CASRPAGAGGIGYTF. For the CDR3, the DNA is TGTGCCAGCCGTCCCGCCGGGGCCGGCGGGATTGGCTACACCTTC.

The chain employs TRBV19 and TRBJ2-3; D possibly corresponds to TRBD2 (7 bases). CDR3 length: 14 amino acids. Trimming stripped 8 bases from V and 4 bases from J, with 16 bases between. Germline V gene lookup returns CDR1 LNHDA and CDR2 SQIVND (reference sequence). Written as DNA, the CDR3 is TGTGCCAGTGGGGTTGGCGGGGGCGCAGATACGCAGTATTTT. Translated, it gives CASGVGGGADTQYF.

This clone was recorded once. V usage is TRBV7-2 and J usage is TRBJ2-2; possibly TRBD2 for D (5 bases). The V end lost 2 bases, the J end lost 4 bases, and 14 bases lay between the germline ends. Germline V gene sequence: CDR1 SGHTA, CDR2 FQGNSA. The CDR3 has 16 amino acids. The CDR3 region has the DNA TGTGCCAGCAGCTTAAGGTCGGGGATACGCACCGGGGAGCTGTTTTTT. Protein sequence: CASSLRSGIRTGELFF.

V is TRBV2 and J is TRBJ2-7; 8 nucleotides line up with TRBD1. Losses at the gene ends were 2 bases for V and 3 bases for J; bases not matched to a gene: 3. CDR1 and CDR2 (germline): SNHLY, FYNNEI. This CDR3 contains 14 residues. The chain's CDR3 is CASSEMDRVYEQYF. The CDR3, as DNA: TGTGCCAGCAGTGAAATGGACAGGGTCTACGAGCAGTACTTC.

Comments on this clone: The identical CDR3 is also encoded by other nucleotide sequences in the sample. The rearrangement uses TRBV7-8 and TRBJ1-5; TRBD1 is a possible D gene (5 bases). The length of the CDR3 is 14 residues. V was pared by 5 bases and J by 2 bases, with 10 bases between. From germline, CDR1 is SGHVS and CDR2 FQNEAQ. In DNA form, the CDR3 reads TGTGCCAGCAGCCCAGGGAGGGGCAATCAGCCCCAGCATTTT. The encoded protein is CASSPGRGNQPQHF.

The chain combines TRBV7-3 with TRBJ2-1; 9 positions agree with TRBD1. V dropped 5 bases and J dropped 3; count of bases not matched to a gene: 5. The germline V gene has CDR1 SGHTA and CDR2 FQGTGA. The CDR3 has 15 amino acids. CDR3: CASSPGTGNYNEQFF. The CDR3 DNA is TGTGCCAGCAGCCCGGGGACAGGGAACTACAATGAGCAGTTCTTC. Combining the CDR3 with reference TRBV7-3 and TRBJ2-1 gives the whole variable domain GAGVSQTPSNKVTEKGKYVELRCDPISGHTALYWYRQSLGQGPEFLIYFQGTGAADDSGLPNDRFFAVRPEGSVSTLKIQRTERGDSAVYLCASSPGTGNYNEQFFGPGTRLTVL.